These 18 T cell receptor beta chains originate from one sample sequenced in a study of CD8 T cells in ankylosing spondylitis. TCRdb reprocessed the 5' RACE reads with MiXCR, giving one entry per CDR3 protein. The data show under 15,000 distinct CDR3 sequences, roughly 3% seen once. The sequenced material came from blood, either unsorted or a sorted T cell fraction (not recorded which). The origin of the receptors is a male donor with ankylosing spondylitis or in good health (not recorded which).

The sample holds many counts of this clonotype. The V call is TRBV9, the J call TRBJ2-2; TRBD2 matches 10 bases. CDR3 size: 19 residues. CDR1 and CDR2 from the germline V gene are SGDLS and YYNGEE. V lost 3 bases, J lost 6 bases, and 17 bases stayed unmatched. The CDR3 is CASSALLAGDLNGAGELFF. CDR3 nucleotide sequence: TGTGCCAGCAGCGCCCTCCTAGCGGGGGACCTTAATGGGGCCGGGGAGCTGTTTTTT. Supplemented by reference TRBV9 and TRBJ2-2, the full variable domain reads DSGVTQTPKHLITATGQRVTLRCSPRSGDLSVYWYQQSLDQGLQFLIQYYNGEERAKGNILERFSAQQFPDLHSELNLSSLELGDSALYFCASSALLAGDLNGAGELFFGEGSRLTVL.

This clonotype was counted ten times or more. The rearrangement links TRBV9 to TRBJ2-3; weak D call: TRBD1 (5 bases). The germline gives CDR1 SGDLS, CDR2 YYNGEE. This CDR3 is 15 amino acids long. The germline V and J ends were trimmed by 1 base and 2 bases, with 11 bases remaining between them. The chain's CDR3 is CASSVLGRSTDTQYF. Here the CDR3 DNA reads TGTGCCAGCAGCGTACTGGGGCGGTCCACAGATACGCAGTATTTT.

This clonotype was counted ten times or more. The V call is TRBV9, the J call TRBJ1-2, with D unresolved. Germline CDR1 reads SGDLS; CDR2 reads YYNGEE. The V gene lost 0 bases and the J gene lost 2 bases, with 5 bases spanning the gap. The CDR3 length is 13 residues. CDR3 loop: CASSVGQNYGYTF. The CDR3 DNA reads as TGTGCCAGCAGCGTAGGCCAGAACTATGGCTACACCTTC.

This clonotype has ten or more counts. The chain links TRBV9 to TRBJ1-2; TRBD1 matches at 7 bases. V dropped 0 bases and J dropped 8; count of bases not matched to a gene: 19. Germline CDR1 and CDR2: SGDLS and YYNGEE. CDR3 size: 18 residues. CDR3 in DNA: TGTGCCAGCAGCGTAGGCCCGCACCCAGGGGGGGGGAGTAGGGGCTACACCTTC. Translated: CASSVGPHPGGGSRGYTF.

This clonotype ranks as medium-sized (0.01 to 0.1%). The chain is built from TRBV9 and TRBJ2-3; either TRBD1 or TRBD2 may supply D (5 bases each). Trimming removed 4 bases from V and 2 bases from J, with 11 bases in between. Germline V gives CDR1 SGDLS, CDR2 YYNGEE. CDR3 length: 14 residues. The CDR3 here is CASSIRDVTDTQYF. The CDR3 bases are TGTGCCAGCAGCATTAGGGACGTCACAGATACGCAGTATTTT.

Sample share makes this clonotype medium-sized. The chain uses TRBV9 and TRBJ2-2; D uncertain. V was cut by 0 bases and J by 4 bases, with 10 bases left in between. The CDR3 has 15 residues. Germline CDR1 is SGDLS and CDR2 is YYNGEE. The chain's CDR3 is CASSVEGRLTGELFF. The CDR3 coding sequence is TGTGCCAGCAGCGTAGAGGGCAGACTCACCGGGGAGCTGTTTTTT. Full variable domain (missing parts from reference TRBV9 and TRBJ2-2): DSGVTQTPKHLITATGQRVTLRCSPRSGDLSVYWYQQSLDQGLQFLIQYYNGEERAKGNILERFSAQQFPDLHSELNLSSLELGDSALYFCASSVEGRLTGELFFGEGSRLTVL.

This clonotype was counted ten times or more. The gene calls are TRBV9 and TRBJ2-7; perhaps TRBD2 as D (6 bases). From germline, CDR1 is SGDLS and CDR2 YYNGEE. CDR3 length: 14 amino acids. V was clipped by 4 bases and J by 5 bases, with 16 bases between them. CDR3 DNA sequence: TGTGCCAGCAGCTCTTCGGGAGCCGTCCACGAGCAGTACTTC. It codes for CASSSSGAVHEQYF.

This clonotype was seen a handful of times. This chain links TRBV9 with TRBJ1-5; the D is unclear. CDR1 and CDR2 from the germline V gene are SGDLS and YYNGEE. The V end lost 0 bases, the J end lost 3 bases, and 10 bases lay between the germline ends. This CDR3 comprises 15 residues. The DNA of the CDR3 is TGTGCCAGCAGCGTAGGGGCCGGCCACAATCAGCCCCAGCATTTT. This codes for CASSVGAGHNQPQHF.

Many counts were recorded for this clonotype. This rearrangement joins TRBV9 to TRBJ2-5; D might be TRBD1 (6 bases). The V gene's germline CDR1 is SGDLS and CDR2 YYNGEE. Trimming took off 0 bases at V and 0 bases at J, with 18 bases between the two ends. The CDR3 covers 18 residues. The CDR3 DNA follows: TGTGCCAGCAGCGTAGCTCCTCGGCCTGACAGGTACCAAGAGACCCAGTACTTC. Its translation: CASSVAPRPDRYQETQYF. Supplemented by reference TRBV9 and TRBJ2-5, the full variable domain reads DSGVTQTPKHLITATGQRVTLRCSPRSGDLSVYWYQQSLDQGLQFLIQYYNGEERAKGNILERFSAQQFPDLHSELNLSSLELGDSALYFCASSVAPRPDRYQETQYFGPGTRLLVL.

This clonotype is medium-sized (0.01 to 0.1%) within its sample. The genes are TRBV9 and TRBJ2-5; the D gene could be TRBD1 or TRBD2 (5 bases each). Trimming left V 0 bases short and J 7 bases short, with 10 bases between. CDR1 and CDR2 from the germline V gene are SGDLS and YYNGEE. CDR3 size: 13 residues. DNA for the CDR3: TGTGCCAGCAGCGTAGATGGGACGGCGACCCAGTACTTC. Translating gives CASSVDGTATQYF.

This clonotype was seen at least ten times. The V gene is TRBV9, the J gene TRBJ1-2; D perhaps matches TRBD1 (6 bases). Germline assignment: CDR1 SGDLS and CDR2 YYNGEE. Deletions cut 2 bases from V and 4 bases from J, with 12 bases between. CDR3 length equals 14 residues. The CDR3 DNA reads as TGTGCCAGCAGCGTCGGTACAGGGATCTATGGCTACACCTTC. Translation: CASSVGTGIYGYTF.

This clonotype showed up many times. The genes are TRBV9 and TRBJ2-3, with 9 bases aligning to TRBD1. CDR3 size: 15 residues. With 3 bases clipped from V and 0 bases from J, the junction kept 2 bases outside the gene matches. Germline CDR1 and CDR2: SGDLS and YYNGEE. The CDR3 here is CASSADRGSTDTQYF. Written as DNA, the CDR3 is TGTGCCAGCAGCGCGGACAGGGGAAGCACAGATACGCAGTATTTT. Full variable domain (missing parts from reference TRBV9 and TRBJ2-3): DSGVTQTPKHLITATGQRVTLRCSPRSGDLSVYWYQQSLDQGLQFLIQYYNGEERAKGNILERFSAQQFPDLHSELNLSSLELGDSALYFCASSADRGSTDTQYFGPGTRLTVL.

This clonotype rates as medium-sized. This chain connects TRBV9 to TRBJ2-1; 7 bases are a match to TRBD1. The V gene's germline CDR1 is SGDLS and CDR2 YYNGEE. The CDR3 is 15 amino acids. The trim removed 3 bases at V and 0 bases at J, leaving 3 bases unmatched. The CDR3 coding sequence is TGTGCCAGCAGCGCCGGGACAGCCTCCTACAATGAGCAGTTCTTC. Translated, it gives CASSAGTASYNEQFF.

This clonotype was counted ten times or more. The genes are TRBV9 and TRBJ2-1; 9 nucleotides line up with TRBD2. The CDR3 consists of 15 residues. Unmatched junction bases numbered 4, after V lost 3 bases and J lost 3 bases. The germline CDR1 and CDR2 sequences are SGDLS and YYNGEE. The CDR3 DNA sequence: TGTGCCAGCAGCGGAAGCGGGGGGCGCTACAATGAGCAGTTCTTC. Translation: CASSGSGGRYNEQFF. The whole variable domain, filled in from reference TRBV9 and TRBJ2-1, reads DSGVTQTPKHLITATGQRVTLRCSPRSGDLSVYWYQQSLDQGLQFLIQYYNGEERAKGNILERFSAQQFPDLHSELNLSSLELGDSALYFCASSGSGGRYNEQFFGPGTRLTVL.

In this sample, this clonotype turned up many times. V usage is TRBV9 and J usage is TRBJ2-7; TRBD1 matches 11 bases. The CDR3 loop spans 14 amino acids. J lost 5 bases, V lost 3 bases, and 4 bases had no gene match. CDR1 and CDR2 (germline): SGDLS, YYNGEE. As DNA, the CDR3 is TGTGCCAGCAGCGGGGGGACAGGGGGTAACGAGCAGTACTTC. Amino acid sequence: CASSGGTGGNEQYF. The variable domain in full, with the rest retrieved from reference TRBV9 and TRBJ2-7, is DSGVTQTPKHLITATGQRVTLRCSPRSGDLSVYWYQQSLDQGLQFLIQYYNGEERAKGNILERFSAQQFPDLHSELNLSSLELGDSALYFCASSGGTGGNEQYFGPGTRLTVT.

This clonotype was counted at least ten times. V usage is TRBV21-1 and J usage is TRBJ2-1; the DNA was not used to check the table's D call, TRBD2. TRBV21-1 is labeled a pseudogene. CDR3 length: 21 amino acids. For the CDR3, the DNA is TGTGCCACAAGCATGCGGGAACCGGGACTAGCGGGGGGGGCTTCCTACAATGAGCAGTTCTTC. Translation gives CATSMREPGLAGGASYNEQFF.

This clonotype has at least ten counts. This chain links TRBV9 with TRBJ1-5; D is uncertain. The germline CDR1 and CDR2 sequences are SGDLS and YYNGEE. Deletions cut 2 bases from V and 5 bases from J, with 8 bases between. This CDR3 is built from 13 residues. In nucleotides, the CDR3 is TGTGCCAGCAGCGTTAGCGCGGATCAGCCCCAGCATTTT. Encoded protein: CASSVSADQPQHF.

This clonotype occurred many times. The chain uses TRBV9 and TRBJ2-3, with 9 bases lining up with TRBD1. CDR1 is SGDLS, CDR2 YYNGEE, per germline. The J segment lost 5 bases and the V segment lost 2 bases, leaving 12 bases of the junction unmatched. CDR3 size: 17 residues. In DNA, the CDR3 is TGTGCCAGCAGCGTTTATAACAGGGGGCGCCCCGGAGATACGCAGTATTTT. As protein: CASSVYNRGRPGDTQYF.